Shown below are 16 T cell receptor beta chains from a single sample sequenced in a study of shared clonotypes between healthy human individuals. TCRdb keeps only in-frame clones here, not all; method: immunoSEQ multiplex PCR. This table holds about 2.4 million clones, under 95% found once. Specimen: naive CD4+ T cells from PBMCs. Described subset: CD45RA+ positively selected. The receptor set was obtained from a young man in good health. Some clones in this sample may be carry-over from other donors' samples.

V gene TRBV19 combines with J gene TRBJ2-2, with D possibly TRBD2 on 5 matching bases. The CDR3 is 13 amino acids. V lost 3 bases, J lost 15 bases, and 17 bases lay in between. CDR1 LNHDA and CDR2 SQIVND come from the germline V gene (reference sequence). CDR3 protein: CASSMGSGGMMFF. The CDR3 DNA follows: TGTGCCAGTAGTATGGGCTCCGGAGGAATGATGTTTTTT. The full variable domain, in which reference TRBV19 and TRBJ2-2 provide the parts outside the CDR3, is DGGITQSPKYLFRKEGQNVTLSCEQNLNHDAMYWYRQDPGQGLRLIYYSQIVNDFQKGDIAEGYSVSREKKESFPLTVTSAQKNPTAFYLCASSMGSGGMMFFGEGSRLTVL.

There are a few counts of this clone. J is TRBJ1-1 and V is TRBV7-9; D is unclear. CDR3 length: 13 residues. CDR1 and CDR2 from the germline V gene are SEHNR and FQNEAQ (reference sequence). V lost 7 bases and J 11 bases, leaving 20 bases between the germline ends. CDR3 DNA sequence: TGTGCCAGCACCATGGGTAGTCAGTCCAGCGCTTTCTTT. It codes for CASTMGSQSSAFF.

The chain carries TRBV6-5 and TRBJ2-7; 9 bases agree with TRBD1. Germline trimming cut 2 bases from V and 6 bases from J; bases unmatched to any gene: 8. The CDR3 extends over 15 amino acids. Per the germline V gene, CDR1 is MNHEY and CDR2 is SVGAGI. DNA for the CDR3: TGTGCCAGCAGTTACGCGAACAGGGGGCTGGGCGAGCAGTACTTC. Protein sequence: CASSYANRGLGEQYF.

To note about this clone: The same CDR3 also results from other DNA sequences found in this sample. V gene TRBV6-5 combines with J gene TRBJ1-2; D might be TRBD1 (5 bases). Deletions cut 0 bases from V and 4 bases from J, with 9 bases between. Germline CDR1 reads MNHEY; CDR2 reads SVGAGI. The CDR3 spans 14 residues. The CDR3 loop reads CASSYSGQSYGYTF. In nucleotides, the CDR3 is TGTGCCAGCAGTTACTCGGGGCAGAGCTATGGCTACACCTTC.

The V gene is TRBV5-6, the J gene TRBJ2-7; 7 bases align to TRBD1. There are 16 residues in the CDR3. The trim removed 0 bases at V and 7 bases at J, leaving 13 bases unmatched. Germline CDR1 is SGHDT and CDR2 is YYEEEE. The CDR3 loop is CASSLAVSTGTREQYF. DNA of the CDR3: TGTGCCAGCAGCTTGGCCGTATCGACAGGGACGAGGGAGCAGTACTTC.

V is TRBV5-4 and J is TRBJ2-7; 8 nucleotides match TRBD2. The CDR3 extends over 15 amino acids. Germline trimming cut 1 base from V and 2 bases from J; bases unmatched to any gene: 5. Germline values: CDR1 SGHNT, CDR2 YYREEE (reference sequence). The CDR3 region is CASSLSSGVTYEQYF. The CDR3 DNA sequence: TGTGCCAGCAGCTTGAGTAGCGGGGTAACCTACGAGCAGTACTTC.

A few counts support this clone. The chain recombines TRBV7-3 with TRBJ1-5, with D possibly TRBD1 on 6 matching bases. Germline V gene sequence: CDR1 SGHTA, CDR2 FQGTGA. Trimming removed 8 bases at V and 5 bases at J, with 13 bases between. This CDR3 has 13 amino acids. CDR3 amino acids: CASSQGIHQPQHF. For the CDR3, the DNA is TGTGCCAGCTCCCAGGGGATCCATCAGCCCCAGCATTTT.

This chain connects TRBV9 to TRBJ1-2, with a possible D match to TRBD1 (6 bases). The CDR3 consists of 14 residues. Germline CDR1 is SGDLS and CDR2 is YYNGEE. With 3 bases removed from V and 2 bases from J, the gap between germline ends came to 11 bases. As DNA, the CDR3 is TGTGCCAGCAGCGCATTTACAGGGAACTATGGCTACACCTTC. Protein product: CASSAFTGNYGYTF.

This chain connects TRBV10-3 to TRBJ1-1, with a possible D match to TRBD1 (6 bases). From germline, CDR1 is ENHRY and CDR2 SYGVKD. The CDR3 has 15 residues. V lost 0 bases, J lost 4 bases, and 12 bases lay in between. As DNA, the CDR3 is TGTGCCATCAGTGAGTCGAACAGGGTGGGCACTGAAGCTTTCTTT. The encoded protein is CAISESNRVGTEAFF.

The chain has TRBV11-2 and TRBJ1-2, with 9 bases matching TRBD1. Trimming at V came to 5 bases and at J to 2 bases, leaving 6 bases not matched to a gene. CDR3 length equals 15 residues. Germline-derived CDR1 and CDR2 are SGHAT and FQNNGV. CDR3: CASSRSGQGNYGYTF. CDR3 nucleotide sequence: TGTGCCAGCAGCAGATCGGGACAGGGAAACTATGGCTACACCTTC.

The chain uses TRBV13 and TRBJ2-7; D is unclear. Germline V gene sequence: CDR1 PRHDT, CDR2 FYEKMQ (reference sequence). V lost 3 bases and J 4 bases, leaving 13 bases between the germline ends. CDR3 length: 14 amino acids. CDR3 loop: CASSLYRVFYEQYF. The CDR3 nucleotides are TGTGCCAGCAGCTTGTACCGGGTATTTTACGAGCAGTACTTC.

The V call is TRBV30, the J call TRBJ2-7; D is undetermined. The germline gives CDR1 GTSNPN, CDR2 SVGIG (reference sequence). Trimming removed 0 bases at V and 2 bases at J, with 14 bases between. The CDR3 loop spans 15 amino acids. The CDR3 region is CAWSVQANGPYEQYF. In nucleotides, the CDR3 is TGTGCCTGGAGTGTACAAGCGAATGGTCCCTACGAGCAGTACTTC.

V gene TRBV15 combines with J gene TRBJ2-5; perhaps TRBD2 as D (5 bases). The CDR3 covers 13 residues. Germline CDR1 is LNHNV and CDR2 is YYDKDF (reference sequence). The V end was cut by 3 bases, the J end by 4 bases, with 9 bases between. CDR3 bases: TGTGCCACCAGCAGGAGGGTCGGAGAGACCCAGTACTTC. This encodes CATSRRVGETQYF.

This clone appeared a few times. In DNA form, the CDR3 reads TGTGCCAGCAGCTGGGTGGGGGGAGTCACTGAAGCTTTCTTT. Translating it yields CASSWVGGVTEAFF. J is TRBJ1-1 and V is TRBV14, with D perhaps TRBD1 (5 bases). This CDR3 has 14 residues. The ends were cut back, 5 bases at V and 4 bases at J, with 14 bases in the middle. Looked up from germline, CDR1 is SGHDN and CDR2 is FVKESK.

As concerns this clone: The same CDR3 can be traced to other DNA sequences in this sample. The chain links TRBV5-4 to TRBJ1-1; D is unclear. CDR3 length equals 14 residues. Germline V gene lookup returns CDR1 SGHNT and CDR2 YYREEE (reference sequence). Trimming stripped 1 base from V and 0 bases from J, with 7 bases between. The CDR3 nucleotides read TGTGCCAGCAGCTTGAGTCAGGTGAACACTGAAGCTTTCTTT. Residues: CASSLSQVNTEAFF.

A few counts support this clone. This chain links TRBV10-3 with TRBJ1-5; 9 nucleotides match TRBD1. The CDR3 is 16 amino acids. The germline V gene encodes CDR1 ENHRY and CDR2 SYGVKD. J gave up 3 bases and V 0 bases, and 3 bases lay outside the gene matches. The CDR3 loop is CAISESTGGVNQPQHF. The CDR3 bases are TGTGCCATCAGTGAGTCCACAGGGGGCGTCAATCAGCCCCAGCATTTT.